The source of this T cell receptor (beta chain) is a study of blood T cell repertoires in COVID-19 (TCRdb year 2020). Background for the entire study: Samples covering the acute and convalescent phases of COVID-19 were provided by collaborators in the United States, Italy and Spain. A freely available public database, intended as a resource for researchers studying the immune response to SARS-CoV-2, is where the repertoires were released. Subjects who had been exposed to COVID-19, were actively infected with it, or had recovered from it provided the deeply sampled blood TCRbeta repertoires that made up the dataset. The sample metadata nearly always contained a de-identified subject ID, COVID-19 status, age in years and sex. The material from the prospective study consisted of cDNA or gDNA derived from T cells, B-cell-depleted T cells, or PBMCs. Where HLA class I and class II types were available, the types were taken from metadata supplied by the sample provider, not from assay-based typing. Samples were obtained from the ongoing ImmuneRACE study (first 160 participants) and from over 1,000 subjects provided by 6 global collaborators.

One collaborating source in Seattle enrolled patients during active infection and followed them longitudinally through the course of disease. Each collaborating institution followed its own protocols to collect whole blood in K2EDTA tubes. For TCRbeta analysis, collaborator samples were shipped as frozen whole blood, as isolated PBMCs, or as DNA extracted from either sample type. Broad study findings and their caveats: How much clinical and demographic metadata was included differed by source and by participant, and the metadata was provided uncurated.

The immunoSEQ Assay, a bias-controlled multiplex PCR, was used to amplify TCRbeta CDR3 regions from genomic DNA. Turning to the authors' computational methods: Nucleated cell counts per sample were estimated from amplification of reference gene primers within the assay. To quantify the absolute abundance of each unique TCRbeta CDR3 rearrangement, sequence reads were collapsed and filtered. Productive Simpson clonality was computed per sample as the square root of Simpson's diversity index over productive rearrangements. TCRdb took over this immuneACCESS table, retaining in-frame rearrangements with V and J assigned. Such tables are incomplete; in checked studies, under half of the missing clones stem from an unresolved V gene, and the remainder is unexplained. V and J calls and clone size are those listed in that table; D and trimming were worked out from the DNA. The sample contains hundreds of thousands of clones, almost 90% of them found a single time. The top ten clones comprise around 7.9% of the sample.

About this clone itself: Its antigen is unknown. The input lacks base qualities; no much larger clone sits a single base away.

Inclusive of the bounding cysteine and phenylalanine, the CDR3 is 12 residues long. CDR3 DNA only is kept here, 36 bases in frame from base 1. V was cut back by 5 bases and J by 3 bases, leaving a gap of 6 bases between them. This clonotype was sampled from a woman in her seventies with COVID-19, enrolled during active disease. Source material: peripheral blood. The receptor chain draws on TRBV12-3 or TRBV12-4 and TRBJ2-3; TRBD1 is a possible D gene, resting on 5 matching bases. The CDR3 sequence is CASSRQTDTQYF. The nucleotides read TGTGCCAGCAGTCGACAGACAGATACGCAGTATTTT.